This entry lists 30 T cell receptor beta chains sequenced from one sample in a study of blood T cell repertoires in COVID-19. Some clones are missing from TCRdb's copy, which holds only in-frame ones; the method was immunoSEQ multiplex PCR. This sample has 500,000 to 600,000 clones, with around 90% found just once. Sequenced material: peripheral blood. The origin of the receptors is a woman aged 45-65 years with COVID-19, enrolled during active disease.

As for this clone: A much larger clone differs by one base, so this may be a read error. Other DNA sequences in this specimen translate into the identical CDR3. CDR3 nucleotides: TGTGCCAGCAGCCTGACAGGGAGCTATGGCTACACCTTC. It is translated as CASSLTGSYGYTF. The chain uses TRBV12-3 or TRBV12-4 and TRBJ1-2; TRBD1 agrees at 7 bases. This CDR3 region has 13 residues. The ends lost 6 bases at V and 4 bases at J; junction bases unmatched: 5.

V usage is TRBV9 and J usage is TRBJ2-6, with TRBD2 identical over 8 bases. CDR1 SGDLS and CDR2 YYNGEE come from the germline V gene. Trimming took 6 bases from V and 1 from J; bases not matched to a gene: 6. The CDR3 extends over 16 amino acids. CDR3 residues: CASTGGALSGANVLTF. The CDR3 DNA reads TGTGCCAGCACCGGGGGGGCCTTATCTGGGGCCAACGTCCTGACTTTC.

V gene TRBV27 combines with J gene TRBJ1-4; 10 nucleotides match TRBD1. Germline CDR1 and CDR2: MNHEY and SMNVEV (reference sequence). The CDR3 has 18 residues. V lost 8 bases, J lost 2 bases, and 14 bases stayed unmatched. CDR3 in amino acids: CASRRDRGTAGTNEKLFF. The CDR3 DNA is TGTGCCAGCCGCCGGGACAGGGGAACGGCAGGCACTAATGAAAAACTGTTTTTT.

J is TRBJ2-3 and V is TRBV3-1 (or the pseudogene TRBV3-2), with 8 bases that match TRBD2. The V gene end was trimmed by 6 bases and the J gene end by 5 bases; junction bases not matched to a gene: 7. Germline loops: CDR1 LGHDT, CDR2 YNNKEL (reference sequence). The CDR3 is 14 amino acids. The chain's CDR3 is CASSPGGSVDTQYF. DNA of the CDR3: TGTGCCAGCAGTCCGGGGGGGTCGGTAGATACGCAGTATTTT.

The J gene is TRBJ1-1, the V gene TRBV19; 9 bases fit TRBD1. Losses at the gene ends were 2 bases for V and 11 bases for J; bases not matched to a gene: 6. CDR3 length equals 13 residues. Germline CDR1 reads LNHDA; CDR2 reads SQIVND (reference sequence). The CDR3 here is CASSITGGTLAFF. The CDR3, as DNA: TGTGCCAGTAGTATAACAGGGGGCACATTGGCTTTCTTT.

Here the CDR3 reads CASSLQGLASYNEQFF. Here the CDR3 DNA reads TGCGCCAGCAGCTTGCAAGGACTAGCCTCCTACAATGAGCAGTTCTTC. V and J are TRBV5-1 and TRBJ2-1; TRBD2 aligns across 8 bases. The germline gives CDR1 SGHRS, CDR2 YFSETQ. Trimming removed 1 base from V and 0 bases from J; junction bases left unmatched: 3. CDR3 length equals 16 residues.

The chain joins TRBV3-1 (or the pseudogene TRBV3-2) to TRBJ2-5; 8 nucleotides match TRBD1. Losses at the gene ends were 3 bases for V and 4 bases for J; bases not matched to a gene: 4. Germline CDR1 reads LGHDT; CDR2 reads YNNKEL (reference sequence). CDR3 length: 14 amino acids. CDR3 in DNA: TGTGCCAGCAGCCACGCAGGGGGCACAGAGACCCAGTACTTC. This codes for CASSHAGGTETQYF.

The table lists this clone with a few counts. The CDR3 DNA sequence: TGTGCTAGTGGTTTGCAGGGACAGGATGCTAACTATGGCTACACCTTC. Its protein product is CASGLQGQDANYGYTF. The chain recombines TRBV12-5 with TRBJ1-2, with 8 bases that match TRBD1. The CDR3 is 16 residues long. The germline gives CDR1 LGHNT, CDR2 FRNRAP. Unmatched junction bases numbered 5, after V lost 2 bases and J lost 0 bases.

Here the CDR3 reads CASSYSRRGGNNEQFF. For the CDR3, the DNA is TGTGCCAGCAGTTACTCGCGGCGGGGGGGGAACAATGAGCAGTTCTTC. The rearrangement uses TRBV6-5 and TRBJ2-1; 9 bases agree with TRBD2. In germline, CDR1 is MNHEY, CDR2 SVGAGI. V trimming: 0 bases; J trimming: 5 bases; junction bases outside the gene matches: 5. The CDR3 is 16 amino acids.

The CDR3 DNA follows: TGTGCCAGCAGCTTAGAGGCCGGGGGTTCACCCCTCCACTTT. Its translation: CASSLEAGGSPLHF. The V and J genes are TRBV7-8 and TRBJ1-6, with a tentative D call TRBD1 (5 bases). V was cut by 1 base and J by 9 bases, with 10 bases left in between. The CDR3 extends over 14 amino acids. Germline loops: CDR1 SGHVS, CDR2 FQNEAQ.

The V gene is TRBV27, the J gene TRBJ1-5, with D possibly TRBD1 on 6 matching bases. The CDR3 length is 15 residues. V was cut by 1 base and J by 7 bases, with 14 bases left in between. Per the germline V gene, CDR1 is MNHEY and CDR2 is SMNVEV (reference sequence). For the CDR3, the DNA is TGTGCCAGCAGTTTATGGGGCCAGGGGCGGCAGCCCCAGCATTTT. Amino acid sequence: CASSLWGQGRQPQHF.

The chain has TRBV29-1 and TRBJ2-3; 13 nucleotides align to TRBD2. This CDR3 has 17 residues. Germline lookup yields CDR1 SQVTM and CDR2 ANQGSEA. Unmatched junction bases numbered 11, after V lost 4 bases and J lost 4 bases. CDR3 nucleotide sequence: TGCAGCGTTGCCGACCCGGGACTAGCGGGAATAGCAGATACGCAGTATTTT. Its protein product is CSVADPGLAGIADTQYF.

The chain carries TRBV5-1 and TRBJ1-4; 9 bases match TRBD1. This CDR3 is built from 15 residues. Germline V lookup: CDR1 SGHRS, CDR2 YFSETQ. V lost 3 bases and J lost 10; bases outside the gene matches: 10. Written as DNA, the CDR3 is TGCGCCAGCAGCTGGCTCCGGGACAGGGATGGAAAACTGTTTTTT. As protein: CASSWLRDRDGKLFF. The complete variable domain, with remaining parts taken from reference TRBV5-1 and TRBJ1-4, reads KAGVTQTPRYLIKTRGQQVTLSCSPISGHRSVSWYQQTPGQGLQFLFEYFSETQRNKGNFPGRFSGRQFSNSRSEMNVSTLELGDSALYLCASSWLRDRDGKLFFGSGTQLSVL.

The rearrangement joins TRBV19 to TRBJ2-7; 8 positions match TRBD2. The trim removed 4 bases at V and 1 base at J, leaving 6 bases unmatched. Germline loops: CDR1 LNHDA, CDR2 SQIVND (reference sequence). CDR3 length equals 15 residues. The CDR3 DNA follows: TGTGCCAGTAGTAGCGGGGGGAAAGGTTCCTACGAGCAGTACTTC. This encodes CASSSGGKGSYEQYF.

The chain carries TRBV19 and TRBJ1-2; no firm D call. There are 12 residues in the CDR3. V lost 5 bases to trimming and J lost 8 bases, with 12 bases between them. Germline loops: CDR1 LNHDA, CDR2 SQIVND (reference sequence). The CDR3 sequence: CASSSGREGYTF. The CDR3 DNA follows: TGTGCCAGTAGTTCCGGTCGGGAGGGCTACACCTTC.

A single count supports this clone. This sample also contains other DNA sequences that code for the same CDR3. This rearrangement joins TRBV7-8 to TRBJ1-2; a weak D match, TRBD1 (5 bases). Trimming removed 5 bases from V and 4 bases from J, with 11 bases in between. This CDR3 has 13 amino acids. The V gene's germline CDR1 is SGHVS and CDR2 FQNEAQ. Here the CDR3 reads CASSPGGFYGYTF. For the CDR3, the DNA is TGTGCCAGCAGCCCTGGGGGGTTCTATGGCTACACCTTC.

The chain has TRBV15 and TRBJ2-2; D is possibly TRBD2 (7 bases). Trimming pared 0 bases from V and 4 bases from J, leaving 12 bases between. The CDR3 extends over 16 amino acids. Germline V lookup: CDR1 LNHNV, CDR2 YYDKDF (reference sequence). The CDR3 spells CATSRDKGGRTGELFF. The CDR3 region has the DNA TGTGCCACCAGCAGAGATAAGGGGGGGCGCACCGGGGAGCTGTTTTTT.

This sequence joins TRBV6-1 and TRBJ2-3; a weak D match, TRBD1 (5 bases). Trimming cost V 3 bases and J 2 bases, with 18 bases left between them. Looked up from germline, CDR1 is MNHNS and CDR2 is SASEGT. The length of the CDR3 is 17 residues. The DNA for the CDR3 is TGTGCCAGCAGTGACCCCAGGGCAGGGAACCCCACAGATACGCAGTATTTT. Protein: CASSDPRAGNPTDTQYF.

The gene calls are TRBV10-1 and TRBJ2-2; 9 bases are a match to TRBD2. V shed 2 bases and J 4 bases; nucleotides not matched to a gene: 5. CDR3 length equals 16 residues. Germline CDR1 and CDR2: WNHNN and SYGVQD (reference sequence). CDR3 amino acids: CASSERVAGVTGELFF. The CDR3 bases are TGCGCCAGCAGTGAGAGGGTAGCGGGGGTCACCGGGGAGCTGTTTTTT.

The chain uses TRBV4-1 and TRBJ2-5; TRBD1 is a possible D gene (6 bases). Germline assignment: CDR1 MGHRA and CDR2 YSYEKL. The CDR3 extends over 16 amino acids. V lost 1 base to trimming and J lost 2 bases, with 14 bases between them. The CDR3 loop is CASSQGFLQGQETQYF. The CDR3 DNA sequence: TGCGCCAGCAGCCAAGGGTTCCTTCAGGGGCAAGAGACCCAGTACTTC.

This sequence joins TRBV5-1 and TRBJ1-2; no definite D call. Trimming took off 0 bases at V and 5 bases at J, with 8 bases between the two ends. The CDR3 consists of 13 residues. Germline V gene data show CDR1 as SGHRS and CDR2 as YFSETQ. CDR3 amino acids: CASSLEERYGYTF. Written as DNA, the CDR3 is TGCGCCAGCAGCTTGGAGGAGAGATATGGCTACACCTTC.

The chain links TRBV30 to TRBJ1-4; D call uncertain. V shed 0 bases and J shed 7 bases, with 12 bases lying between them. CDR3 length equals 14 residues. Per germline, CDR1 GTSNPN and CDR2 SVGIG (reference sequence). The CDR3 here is CAWSVGKRGEKLFF. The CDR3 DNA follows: TGTGCCTGGAGTGTCGGGAAAAGAGGTGAAAAACTGTTTTTT.

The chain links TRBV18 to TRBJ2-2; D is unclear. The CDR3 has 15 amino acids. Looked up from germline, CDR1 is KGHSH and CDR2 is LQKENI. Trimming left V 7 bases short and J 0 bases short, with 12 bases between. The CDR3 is CASFGTEANTGELFF. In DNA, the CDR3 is TGTGCCAGCTTCGGTACAGAAGCGAACACCGGGGAGCTGTTTTTT.

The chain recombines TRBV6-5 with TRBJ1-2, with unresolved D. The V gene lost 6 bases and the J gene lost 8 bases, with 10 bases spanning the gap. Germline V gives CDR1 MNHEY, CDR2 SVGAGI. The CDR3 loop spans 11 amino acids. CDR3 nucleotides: TGTGCCAGCAGAAAAAATCTAGGCTACACCTTC. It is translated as CASRKNLGYTF.

The CDR3, as DNA: TGTGCCAGCAGCCCCAGACAGGGCAGAAACACCATATATTTT. Its translation: CASSPRQGRNTIYF. This rearrangement joins TRBV7-9 to TRBJ1-3, with TRBD1 matching 7 bases. Germline loops: CDR1 SEHNR, CDR2 FQNEAQ (reference sequence). V dropped 5 bases and J dropped 5; count of bases not matched to a gene: 6. The CDR3 extends over 14 amino acids.

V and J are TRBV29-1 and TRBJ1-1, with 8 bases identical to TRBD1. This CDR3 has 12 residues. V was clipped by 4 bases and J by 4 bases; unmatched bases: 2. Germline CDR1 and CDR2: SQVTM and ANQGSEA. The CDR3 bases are TGCAGCGTTGTTGGACAGGGCACTGAAGCTTTCTTT. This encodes CSVVGQGTEAFF. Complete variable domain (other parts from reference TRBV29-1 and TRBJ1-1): SAVISQKPSRDICQRGTSLTIQCQVDSQVTMMFWYRQQPGQSLTLIATANQGSEATYESGFVIDKFPISRPNLTFSTLTVSNMSPEDSSIYLCSVVGQGTEAFFGQGTRLTVV.

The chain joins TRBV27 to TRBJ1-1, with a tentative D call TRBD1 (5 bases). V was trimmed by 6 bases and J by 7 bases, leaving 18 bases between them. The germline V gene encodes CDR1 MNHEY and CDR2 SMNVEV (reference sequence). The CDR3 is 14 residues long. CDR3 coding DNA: TGTGCCAGCAGGCTCTCGGGGGGTAGGGGTGAAGCTTTCTTT. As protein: CASRLSGGRGEAFF.

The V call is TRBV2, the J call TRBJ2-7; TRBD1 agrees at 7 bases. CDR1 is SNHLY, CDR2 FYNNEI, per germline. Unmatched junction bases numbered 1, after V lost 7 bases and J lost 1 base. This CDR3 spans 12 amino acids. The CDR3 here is CASNRGSYEQYF. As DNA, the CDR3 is TGTGCCAGCAACAGGGGTTCCTACGAGCAGTACTTC.

CDR3 sequence: CASSFSRGNEQFF. CDR3 bases: TGTGCCAGCAGCTTTTCCCGGGGTAATGAGCAGTTCTTC. This rearrangement joins TRBV7-3 to TRBJ2-1, with D possibly TRBD2 on 5 matching bases. There are 13 residues in the CDR3. V lost 3 bases and J 7 bases, leaving 10 bases between the germline ends. Germline V gives CDR1 SGHTA, CDR2 FQGTGA.

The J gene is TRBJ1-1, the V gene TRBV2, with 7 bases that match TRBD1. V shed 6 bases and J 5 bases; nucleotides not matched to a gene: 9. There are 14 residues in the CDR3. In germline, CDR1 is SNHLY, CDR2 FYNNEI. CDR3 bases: TGTGCCAGCAGACTCACAGGGGTAGGGACTGAAGCTTTCTTT. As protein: CASRLTGVGTEAFF.